This T cell receptor (beta chain) was recovered during a study of cytomegalovirus exposure and HLA in healthy donors (TCRdb year 2017). Some background on the complete study: In an earlier analysis of fewer than 750 of the donors, 250 to 350 Gb of sequence data and approximately 100 million unique TCR beta sequences from about 190 million T cells were reported. An early release covering roughly 580 HLA-typed donors comprised about 290 gigabases of sequencing data and 65 million to 100 million unique TCR sequences. The genetic ancestry cluster associated with self-reported Caucasian donors included 70% to 85% of the roughly 400 genotyped donors. The study aimed to test whether signatures of past pathogen exposure could be identified by cataloging public T cell receptors. The study profiled the T cell repertoires of more than 500 subjects by immunosequencing and related them to cytomegalovirus serostatus. Along with the approximately 700-subject first cohort, a separate validation cohort of about 110 different subjects was used. To predict cytomegalovirus infection status, the study combined high-throughput TCR immunosequencing, statistical association of individual TCRs with disease status, and machine learning. A later analysis re-analyzed previously published TCR beta repertoires from 666 donors and added high-resolution HLA genotyping to study TCR occurrence patterns. Rather than using new phenotypic data, the later analysis identified candidate immune exposures from TCR beta sequences and from how often those sequences occurred across donors. An earlier analysis of around 580 of the donors used high-throughput TCR beta sequencing to judge whether each TCR beta V gene segment behaved as functional or pseudogenic. Donor age, sex, ethnicity and CMV serostatus were compiled alongside the repertoire data. A later genetic analysis took genome-wide SNP genotypes for 398 of the 666 donors and used that subset as a discovery cohort. Every discovery cohort repertoire had been produced on one sequencing platform. Class I and class II HLA loci were covered by the typing at four-digit resolution. The number of typed donors differed by locus: about 620-640 for A, B, C, DRB1 and DQB1; about 520 for DQA1; 606 for DPA1; and roughly 470 for DPB1. Several DR-DQ haplotypes were handled as single units for association and clustering because linkage in the cohort was strong. Among approximately 370 genotyped donors of the cohort, an average of approximately 240,000 unique TCR beta nucleotide sequences was sequenced per donor, of which about 19% were non-productive. Beyond this particular receptor, the publication reports: A further reported finding was that TCR beta sequences accurately predicted the HLA-A and HLA-B alleles for most subjects in the first cohort. Because the 87-base-pair reads could not distinguish some IMGT-functional V segments, including TRBV6-2 and TRBV6-3, those segments were excluded. Specific HLA alleles were associated with 15,000 to 20,000 TCR beta sequences at a false discovery rate of 0.05 in a later analysis. Broadly in line with IMGT annotations, most TCR beta V segments showed up in productive rearrangements about 87% or about 30% of the time in an earlier analysis of several hundred of the donors. CMV serostatus was the only immune exposure information available for the cohort. Assigning TCR associations to individual alleles was difficult when HLA alleles, especially DR and DQ, strongly co-occurred. In a later analysis, HLA-associated TCR beta chains were found to be more clonally expanded and to have lower generation probabilities than equally common non-associated chains. Presence/absence analyses assumed roughly uniform sequencing depth across donors, an assumption that may not hold. Most TCR sequences were observed very rarely across donors, whereas some public TCRs were present in many individuals. Linkage disequilibrium might explain the correlated functional status among segregating V segments, but an unknown experimental factor could not be excluded. In a later genetic analysis, fewer N-insertions in productive TCRs were reported among donors in an Asian-associated ancestry cluster than the roughly 700-donor mean. The study gave a list of some 150 TCR beta chains associated with cytomegalovirus. A later analysis found that TCR association rates varied across HLA loci, with DRB1 alleles showing the most associated TCRs and HLA-C alleles the fewest. The classifier was reported to diagnose cytomegalovirus status with high specificity and sensitivity in both the original cohort and the validation cohort. Only TCR beta chains were sequenced in this cohort, and the absence of alpha or paired-chain data limited detectable features. A group of highly shared sequence variants was considered likely to be a technical artifact of the sequencing pipeline. Roughly 15 rarely observed V segments, including chromosome 9 orphons, were excluded from the earlier analysis of several hundred of the donors because counts were too low. In a later genetic analysis, a missense DCLRE1C variant was associated with V-gene and J-gene trimming of TCR beta chains, and the association was replicated in an independent cohort. According to the authors, the approach could potentially be generalized to other disease states and immunological phenotypes. HLA typing was unavailable for some donors at each locus, so association tests used only the typed subset. In a later analysis, several top co-occurrence clusters were reported to appear linked to parvovirus B19, influenza, CMV and Epstein-Barr virus. A later analysis found that most CMV-associated TCR beta chains appeared HLA-restricted, with HLA associations seemingly driven largely by CMV exposure. In vitro tests confirmed that three of the cytomegalovirus-associated TCR beta chains recognize cytomegalovirus antigens.

In its sample, this clone was seen a few times. It lacks a known antigen. Per-base quality was not reported, and no clone a single base away is much larger than it. The CDR3 sequence holds 13 residues, the cysteine and phenylalanine included. This entry keeps only the CDR3 DNA: 39 bases, framed from base 1. Looking up the germline V gene yields CDR1 SGDLS and CDR2 YYNGEE. V drops 3 bases and J drops 8 bases, leaving 13 bases in between. The cohort was made up of hundreds of healthy bone marrow donors. All cohort members were sampled while nominally healthy, although unrecorded immune exposures were likely present. The donor was CMV seropositive and was included in the group of 290 or so seropositive cohort members. Each donor provided a peripheral blood sample, and peripheral blood mononuclear cells were used for TCR beta sequencing. The Qiagen DNeasy Blood Extraction Kit was used to extract genomic DNA from the blood cell samples.

Receptor libraries were prepared by the immunoSEQ multiplex PCR assay. The multiplex PCR relied on a mix of 60 forward primers for TCR Vbeta segments and 13 reverse primers for TCR Jbeta segments. A multiplex PCR assay on genomic DNA amplified the CDR3 region of rearranged TCR beta genes. The Illumina HiSeq System was used to sequence the amplified TCR beta libraries as 87-base-pair reads. Per the source publication's procedure: A later analysis tallied 75 million to 85 million unique TCR beta chains across the 700 or so repertoires, and about 12 million of those chains were shared by two or more donors. A nearest-neighbor algorithm error-corrected the raw reads and collapsed the reads into unique sequences, merging closely related sequences to remove PCR and sequencing errors. V, D and J gene segments were assigned by aligning CDR3 sequences to IMGT reference sequences. For a sequence to be retained, a match of at least six nucleotides to both a V gene segment and a J gene segment was required. Rearrangements were classified as productive when the CDR3 lacked stop codons and remained in frame with V and J, and all other rearrangements were classified as non-productive. Following IMGT convention, CDR3 was defined as the stretch from the second conserved V-encoded cysteine to the conserved J-encoded phenylalanine. The earlier analysis of a few hundred of the donors excluded sequences that lacked an unambiguous match to a single V gene segment. An earlier analysis of a few hundred of the donors called V segments functional above 56.7% productive rearrangements and segregating when the between-donor standard deviation exceeded 5%. To diagnose cytomegalovirus status from the catalog of TCR beta chain sequences, a statistical classification framework was built. V and J gene assignment, in a later analysis, came from comparing TCR nucleotide sequences with IMGT/GENE-DB human TR gene sequences. In a later analysis, CDR3 sequences and most-parsimonious VDJ recombination scenarios were assigned using the TCRdist pipeline. In a later analysis, every TCR beta chain was defined by the combination of its CDR3 amino acid sequence and its V-gene family, and reads without a unique V-gene family were dropped. To address suspected cross-contamination and a sequencing artifact, a later analysis removed 592 highly shared, low-generation-probability nucleotide sequences. In a later analysis, a clonal expansion index for each public chain was calculated from normalized within-repertoire ranks of inferred template counts. Generation probabilities in a later analysis came from a VDJ recombination model fitted to out-of-frame rearrangements, and those results were checked against IGoR. Hypergeometric tests were used in a later analysis to score TCR-TCR, TCR-HLA and TCR-CMV co-occurrence, with a repertoire-size bias correction applied to the TCR pairs. In a later analysis, false discovery rates were estimated by permuting HLA or CMV assignments 20 times. A later analysis grouped co-occurring TCRs with DBSCAN, adding TCRdist sequence similarity when clustering within HLA-allele-positive subsets. For co-occurrence clustering, repertoires with fewer than 30,000 or more than 120,000 public chains were excluded, along with about five repertoires with anomalous nucleotide sharing. TCRdb carries this immuneACCESS record with in-frame sequences only. Its versions omit some clonotypes, under half of them owing to an unresolved V gene in the studies checked, with the rest unexplained. The DNA gave D and trimming, while V, J and clone size come from that table. The table for this sample lists around 90,000 clones; roughly 58% of them were counted only once. About 5% of the sample is held by the ten biggest clonotypes.

This sequence uses TRBV9 and TRBJ2-3; perhaps TRBD1 is the D gene, with 5 bases matching. Sequenced input: PBMCs. The sequence was obtained from a woman in her 30s in good health and CMV-seropositive. The CDR3 has the sequence CASSAQNQGTQYF. The DNA sequence is TGTGCCAGCAGCGCCCAGAATCAGGGTACGCAGTATTTT. The reference TRBV9 and TRBJ2-3 proteins fill in what lies around the CDR3, so the full variable domain reads DSGVTQTPKHLITATGQRVTLRCSPRSGDLSVYWYQQSLDQGLQFLIQYYNGEERAKGNILERFSAQQFPDLHSELNLSSLELGDSALYFCASSAQNQGTQYFGPGTRLTVL.